This T cell receptor (beta chain) emerged from a study of T cell repertoires in cytomegalovirus infection. TCRdb independently ran MiXCR on the reads; one entry per CDR3 protein. The sample shows about 180,000 distinct CDR3 sequences, about 18% of them seen only once. Germline loops: CDR1 DFQATT, CDR2 SNEGSKA (reference sequence). This CDR3 comprises 15 residues. After removal of 1 base from V and 7 bases from J, the junction contained 8 bases not matched to a gene. This clonotype originated in a human donor in good health (CMV status not recorded). Some clones in this sample may be carry-over from other donors' samples. The chain carries TRBV20-1 and TRBJ2-1; 9 positions match TRBD2. The sample was CD8+ T cells from PBMCs. This CDR3 is CSARVAGGRGNEQFF. For the CDR3, the DNA is TGCAGTGCTAGAGTGGCGGGGGGGCGTGGTAATGAGCAGTTCTTC.